These 22 T cell receptor beta chains came from one sample sequenced in a study of shared clonotypes between healthy human individuals. Assay used: immunoSEQ multiplex PCR; TCRdb lists only in-frame clones, some missing. The sample shows about 2.1 million clones, around 95% of them seen only once. The naive CD8 subset, CD45RO-negative cells positively selected for CCR7, excluded terminally differentiated effector memory CD45RA+ cells. The sequenced sample was naive CD8+ T cells from PBMCs. The receptors come from a man in his late teens or twenties in good health. Some clones in this sample may be carry-over from other donors' samples.

The chain has TRBV19 and TRBJ1-1; no clear D. This CDR3 has 14 amino acids. Trimming pared 5 bases from V and 6 bases from J, leaving 16 bases between. Germline V gene sequence: CDR1 LNHDA, CDR2 SQIVND (reference sequence). CDR3 nucleotides: TGTGCCAGTAGTTCCTGGGGATACTACCCTGAAGCTTTCTTT. Translated: CASSSWGYYPEAFF. Filled out from reference TRBV19 and TRBJ1-1, the complete variable domain reads DGGITQSPKYLFRKEGQNVTLSCEQNLNHDAMYWYRQDPGQGLRLIYYSQIVNDFQKGDIAEGYSVSREKKESFPLTVTSAQKNPTAFYLCASSSWGYYPEAFFGQGTRLTVV.

The chain couples TRBV5-1 to TRBJ2-2; D is uncertain. The CDR3 totals 14 residues. V lost 2 bases and J lost 2, with 7 bases in between. Germline V CDR1 and CDR2: SGHRS, YFSETQ. The DNA for the CDR3 is TGCGCCAGCAGCTTTGCGACCAACACCGGGGAGCTGTTTTTT. This sequence encodes CASSFATNTGELFF. The full variable domain, rest sourced from reference TRBV5-1 and TRBJ2-2, is KAGVTQTPRYLIKTRGQQVTLSCSPISGHRSVSWYQQTPGQGLQFLFEYFSETQRNKGNFPGRFSGRQFSNSRSEMNVSTLELGDSALYLCASSFATNTGELFFGEGSRLTVL.

The V and J genes are TRBV7-2 and TRBJ1-5; 9 bases agree with TRBD1. Germline CDR1 and CDR2: SGHTA and FQGNSA. CDR3 length: 18 amino acids. V gave up 0 bases and J gave up 5 bases; unmatched junction bases: 11. The CDR3 loop reads CASSLAGTGSSWYQPQHF. The CDR3, as DNA: TGTGCCAGCAGCTTAGCCGGGACAGGGTCCTCATGGTATCAGCCCCAGCATTTT.

The V call is TRBV21-1, the J call TRBJ2-7; the table's D call, TRBD1, has no DNA check behind it. TRBV21-1 is labeled a pseudogene. The CDR3 contains 16 residues. CDR3 protein: CASSKQRGRSSYEQYF. For the CDR3, the DNA is TGTGCCAGCAGCAAACAAAGGGGGCGATCCTCCTACGAGCAGTACTTC.

The count of this clone is one. CDR3 nucleotide sequence: TGTGCCAGCAGCCAAGAGGCCGGGACTAGATCCACAGATACGCAGTATTTT. It encodes CASSQEAGTRSTDTQYF. The V gene is TRBV4-2, the J gene TRBJ2-3; 8 nucleotides align to TRBD2. The V and J ends lost 0 bases and 2 bases, in that order; junction bases with no gene match: 7. This CDR3 spans 17 amino acids. Germline CDR1 reads LGHNA; CDR2 reads YNFKEQ.

The chain has TRBV13 and TRBJ2-2; 10 nucleotides line up with TRBD1. CDR1 is PRHDT, CDR2 FYEKMQ, per germline (reference sequence). CDR3 length equals 16 residues. Trimming took 5 bases from V and 5 from J; bases not matched to a gene: 8. The CDR3 DNA follows: TGTGCCAGCAGCGTACAGGGGACAGGGGTAACCGGGGAGCTGTTTTTT. Protein sequence: CASSVQGTGVTGELFF.

The J gene is TRBJ2-3, the V gene TRBV7-2; D gene uncertain. From germline, CDR1 is SGHTA and CDR2 FQGNSA. This CDR3 has 16 residues. Trimming removed 1 base from V and 0 bases from J, with 11 bases in between. CDR3: CASSLGWKASTDTQYF. The CDR3 nucleotides are TGTGCCAGCAGCTTAGGATGGAAAGCTAGCACAGATACGCAGTATTTT.

The chain couples TRBV7-9 to TRBJ1-4, with D hard to call. The germline gives CDR1 SEHNR, CDR2 FQNEAQ (reference sequence). The CDR3 is made up of 14 amino acids. The V end was cut by 4 bases, the J end by 7 bases, with 13 bases between. The CDR3 loop is CASSSGFEIEKLFF. CDR3 in DNA: TGTGCCAGCAGCTCAGGATTTGAGATTGAAAAACTGTTTTTT.

The chain links TRBV4-3 to TRBJ2-7; possibly TRBD1 for D (5 bases). CDR1 and CDR2 from the germline V gene are LGHNA and YSLEER. Trimming left V 0 bases short and J 5 bases short, with 14 bases between. The CDR3 is made up of 15 amino acids. The CDR3 DNA sequence: TGCGCCAGCAGCCAAGAGCGGAGACAGAACCACGAGCAGTACTTC. This gives the protein CASSQERRQNHEQYF.

This clone was seen once. The rearrangement links TRBV30 to TRBJ2-5; maybe TRBD1 (6 bases). CDR3 length equals 11 residues. CDR1 GTSNPN and CDR2 SVGIG come from the germline V gene (reference sequence). Trimming cost V 4 bases and J 10 bases, with 13 bases left between them. CDR3 DNA: TGTGCCTGGACGGCCGAGGGGGTCCAGTACTTC. Translating it yields CAWTAEGVQYF.

This chain connects TRBV7-9 to TRBJ1-4, with D perhaps TRBD1 (6 bases). Trimming took off 6 bases at V and 4 bases at J, with 12 bases between the two ends. CDR1 is SEHNR, CDR2 FQNEAQ, per germline (reference sequence). There are 14 residues in the CDR3. The CDR3 loop is CASRSGASNEKLFF. CDR3 sequence (DNA): TGTGCCAGCAGGTCGGGGGCGAGTAATGAAAAACTGTTTTTT. Complete variable domain (other parts from reference TRBV7-9 and TRBJ1-4): DTGVSQNPRHKITKRGQNVTFRCDPISEHNRLYWYRQTLGQGPEFLTYFQNEAQLEKSRLLSDRFSAERPKGSFSTLEIQRTEQGDSAMYLCASRSGASNEKLFFGSGTQLSVL.

The chain is built from TRBV19 and TRBJ2-5; tentatively, D is TRBD2 (5 bases). Germline-derived CDR1 and CDR2 are LNHDA and SQIVND (reference sequence). V lost 5 bases, J lost 2 bases, and 18 bases lay in between. The CDR3 length is 16 residues. The CDR3 sequence: CASSGSLALGQETQYF. DNA of the CDR3: TGTGCCAGTAGTGGAAGCCTAGCCCTGGGGCAAGAGACCCAGTACTTC.

The V call is TRBV27, the J call TRBJ1-5, with D unclear. Per germline, CDR1 MNHEY and CDR2 SMNVEV (reference sequence). The CDR3 is 14 amino acids. The ends were cut back, 3 bases at V and 14 bases at J, with 20 bases in the middle. CDR3 residues: CASSLEYPGAREHF. The CDR3 bases are TGTGCCAGCAGTTTGGAGTACCCAGGAGCCCGAGAGCATTTT.

This clone was seen a single time. The chain has TRBV29-1 and TRBJ2-7; D is possibly TRBD1 or TRBD2 (5 bases each). Trimming removed 7 bases at V and 1 base at J, with 20 bases between. The CDR3 extends over 15 amino acids. In germline, CDR1 is SQVTM, CDR2 ANQGSEA. Here the CDR3 reads CSAGSWGRRSYEQYF. In nucleotides, the CDR3 is TGCAGCGCCGGGTCTTGGGGACGTCGATCCTACGAGCAGTACTTC.

CDR3 in DNA: TGTGCCAGCTTCGGGGGCCCTGAAGCTTTCTTT. Protein: CASFGGPEAFF. The chain carries TRBV6-5 and TRBJ1-1, with D perhaps TRBD1 (6 bases). CDR3 size: 11 residues. V gave up 8 bases and J gave up 6 bases, with 10 bases separating them. Germline-derived CDR1 and CDR2 are MNHEY and SVGAGI.

This chain links TRBV9 with TRBJ2-7; 9 bases fit TRBD1. CDR3 size: 15 residues. J lost 5 bases, V lost 3 bases, and 9 bases had no gene match. CDR1 is SGDLS, CDR2 YYNGEE, per germline. CDR3 coding DNA: TGTGCCAGCAGCGGTACCGGGACAGGGACCCACGAGCAGTACTTC. Amino acid sequence: CASSGTGTGTHEQYF.

This clone was found once. This sequence joins TRBV2 and TRBJ2-1, with D perhaps TRBD1 (5 bases). Germline loops: CDR1 SNHLY, CDR2 FYNNEI. V gave up 3 bases and J gave up 5 bases, with 8 bases separating them. This CDR3 has 13 residues. This chain's CDR3 is CASSDRAHNEQFF. For the CDR3, the DNA is TGTGCCAGCAGTGACAGGGCACACAATGAGCAGTTCTTC.

This chain links TRBV4-1 with TRBJ2-4, with 9 bases aligning to TRBD1. Germline V gene data show CDR1 as MGHRA and CDR2 as YSYEKL. The CDR3 sequence is 19 residues long. Losses at the gene ends were 0 bases for V and 1 base for J; bases not matched to a gene: 10. Here the CDR3 DNA reads TGCGCCAGCAGCCAAGAGGGGGACAGGGATTGGGTGGCCAAAAACATTCAGTACTTC. Protein product: CASSQEGDRDWVAKNIQYF.

The chain is built from TRBV13 and TRBJ2-3; 7 bases map to TRBD2. V lost 5 bases and J lost 2; bases outside the gene matches: 13. The CDR3 runs to 17 residues. Germline-derived CDR1 and CDR2 are PRHDT and FYEKMQ (reference sequence). DNA of the CDR3: TGTGCCAGCAGCCCTCCTCCAGCGGGGATCCCCACAGATACGCAGTATTTT. Its translation: CASSPPPAGIPTDTQYF.

The chain links TRBV4-1 to TRBJ2-2; TRBD2 matches at 9 bases. CDR3 length: 18 residues. The J segment lost 6 bases and the V segment lost 2 bases, leaving 13 bases of the junction unmatched. Germline V gene lookup returns CDR1 MGHRA and CDR2 YSYEKL. The CDR3 region has the DNA TGCGCCAGCAGCCAAACGGATAGAATTAGCGGGAGTCCCGGGGAGCTGTTTTTT. Amino acid sequence: CASSQTDRISGSPGELFF.

This chain uses TRBV27 with TRBJ1-1; D gene unclear. V was clipped by 7 bases and J by 0 bases, with 15 bases between them. This CDR3 comprises 15 residues. Germline CDR1 reads MNHEY; CDR2 reads SMNVEV (reference sequence). The CDR3 nucleotides are TGTGCCAGCATTTTGAGGGCAGGAATGAACACTGAAGCTTTCTTT. It codes for CASILRAGMNTEAFF.

A few counts support this clone. Other DNA sequences in this specimen translate into the identical CDR3. The chain combines TRBV27 with TRBJ1-5; D call uncertain. Germline assignment: CDR1 MNHEY and CDR2 SMNVEV (reference sequence). The CDR3 is 14 amino acids. The V end was cut by 1 base, the J end by 6 bases, with 10 bases between. CDR3 loop: CASSLLGVGQPQHF. CDR3 in DNA: TGTGCCAGCAGTTTATTGGGTGTGGGTCAGCCCCAGCATTTT.